The source of this T cell receptor (beta chain) is a study of cytomegalovirus exposure and HLA in healthy donors. On this clone itself: Its specificity is unknown.

General study results and limits: In presence/absence analyses, roughly uniform sequencing depth across donors was assumed.

The CDR3 contains 14 residues. J gave up 4 bases and V 3 bases, and 5 bases lay outside the gene matches. Germline values: CDR1 GTSNPN, CDR2 SVGIG (reference sequence). Both 60 Vbeta primers and 13 Jbeta primers went into the PCR. Using immunoSEQ multiplex PCR, the repertoire was profiled, and TCRdb retains in-frame clones only, with some absent. The table records around 300,000 clones, around 66% of them present only once. Sample: PBMCs. The source is a female donor in good health and CMV-seronegative. The chain links TRBV30 to TRBJ1-3; TRBD1 aligns across 8 bases. DNA of the CDR3: TGTGCCTGGAGGAACACAGGGGGAGGAAACACCATATATTTT. Its protein product is CAWRNTGGGNTIYF.